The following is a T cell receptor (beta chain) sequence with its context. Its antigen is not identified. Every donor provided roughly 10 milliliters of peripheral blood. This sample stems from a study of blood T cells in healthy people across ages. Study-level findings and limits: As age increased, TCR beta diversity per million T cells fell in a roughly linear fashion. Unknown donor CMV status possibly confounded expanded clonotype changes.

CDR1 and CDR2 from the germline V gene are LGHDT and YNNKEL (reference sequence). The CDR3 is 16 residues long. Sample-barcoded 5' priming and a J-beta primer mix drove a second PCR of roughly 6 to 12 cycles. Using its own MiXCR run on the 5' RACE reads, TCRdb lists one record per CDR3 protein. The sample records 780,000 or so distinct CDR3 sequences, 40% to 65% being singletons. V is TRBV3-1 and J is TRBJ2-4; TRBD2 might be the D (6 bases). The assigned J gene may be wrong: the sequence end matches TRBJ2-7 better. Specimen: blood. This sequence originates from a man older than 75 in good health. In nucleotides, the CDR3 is TGTGCCAGCAGCCCAACAGCCCGGAGGGCCCCAGACGAGCAGTACTTC. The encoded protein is CASSPTARRAPDEQYF.